This T cell receptor beta chain stems from a study of blood T cell repertoires in COVID-19. Looking at the study overall: The United States, Italy and Spain supplied acute and convalescent COVID-19 samples.

Germline assignment: CDR1 MGHRA and CDR2 YSYEKL. Deletions cut 0 bases from V and 5 bases from J, with 17 bases between. The CDR3 sequence is 16 residues long. Participants, 18 to 89 years old, spanned fewer than 25 US areas. Assignments of participants to cohorts depended upon their own reported clinical history. Per the original data handling: Quantification of nucleated cells was approximated via reference gene primer amplification. Measured with immunoSEQ multiplex PCR; TCRdb has only the in-frame clones, and not every one. That table supplies the V and J calls and clone size; D and trimming were determined from the DNA. The data hold under 300,000 clones, with around nine tenths observed a single time.

The receptor comes from a man between 40 and 49 years old who had recovered from COVID-19. The chain carries TRBV4-1 and TRBJ2-7; D possibly corresponds to TRBD2 (6 bases). Sample: PBMCs or T cells enriched from blood (not recorded which). The CDR3 is CASSQDGFGTGNEQYF. The CDR3 DNA reads as TGCGCCAGCAGCCAAGATGGTTTTGGGACTGGGAACGAGCAGTACTTC.